Described below is a single TCR beta chain sequence and its context. No antigen is known for it. These data belong to a study of CD8 T cells in Susac syndrome. Isolation of CD8+ and CD4+ T cells was performed negatively, whereas enrichment of TEMRA cells was done by FACS. With random hexamers, roughly 0.5 to 1 ug RNA was reverse transcribed. Amplification of TCR beta CDR3 across 54 Vbeta and 13 Jbeta was performed with immunoSEQ multiplex PCR. TCRdb independently ran MiXCR on the immunoSEQ multiplex PCR reads; one entry per CDR3 protein. The table shows 120,000 or so distinct CDR3 sequences, with nearly 96% occurring only once. The J segment lost 3 bases and the V segment lost 3 bases, leaving 1 base of the junction unmatched. Germline-derived CDR1 and CDR2 are SQVTM and ANQGSEA. The CDR3 is 13 amino acids. Study outcomes and limitations: The CD4+ T cell repertoires of Susac syndrome were found to show no clonal expansion.

The TCR sequence derives from a human donor with Susac syndrome. Sample: CD4+ T cells from PBMCs. The chain uses TRBV29-1 and TRBJ2-7; 11 positions agree with TRBD2. The CDR3, as DNA: TGCAGCGTTGATACTAGCGGGAGCTACGAGCAGTACTTC. It is translated as CSVDTSGSYEQYF.